Presented here are 23 T cell receptor beta chains from one specimen sequenced in a study of T cell responses to AZD1222 COVID-19 vaccine. TCRdb's table, derived via immunoSEQ multiplex PCR, lists solely in-frame clones and lacks some. This table has 84,000 or so clones, about 85% appearing once. The starting material was peripheral blood, obtained on day 0 of AZD1222 vaccination. These receptors were taken from an adult in good health.

V and J are TRBV11-2 and TRBJ1-6; no clear D gene. The germline CDR1 and CDR2 sequences are SGHAT and FQNNGV. The CDR3 spans 14 residues. V lost 2 bases and J lost 9, with 11 bases in between. CDR3 sequence: CASSLNSISSPLHF. CDR3 DNA sequence: TGTGCCAGCAGCTTAAACAGTATCAGTTCACCCCTCCACTTT. The full variable domain, rest sourced from reference TRBV11-2 and TRBJ1-6, is EAGVAQSPRYKIIEKRQSVAFWCNPISGHATLYWYQQILGQGPKLLIQFQNNGVVDDSQLPKDRFSAERLKGVDSTLKIQPAKLEDSAVYLCASSLNSISSPLHFGNGTRLTVT.

Written as DNA, the CDR3 is TGTGCCAGCAGACATAACACCGGGGAGCTGTTTTTT. It is translated as CASRHNTGELFF. This chain uses TRBV7-9 with TRBJ2-2; unclear D gene. The CDR3 consists of 12 residues. Germline loops: CDR1 SEHNR, CDR2 FQNEAQ (reference sequence). Trimming took 6 bases from V and 2 from J, leaving 4 bases between them. Full variable domain (remainder filled in from reference TRBV7-9 and TRBJ2-2): DTGVSQNPRHKITKRGQNVTFRCDPISEHNRLYWYRQTLGQGPEFLTYFQNEAQLEKSRLLSDRFSAERPKGSFSTLEIQRTEQGDSAMYLCASRHNTGELFFGEGSRLTVL.

The chain is built from TRBV10-2 and TRBJ2-2, with D perhaps matching TRBD2 (5 bases). The CDR3 consists of 16 residues. The V gene's germline CDR1 is WSHSY and CDR2 SAAADI. The germline V and J ends were trimmed by 2 bases and 0 bases, with 10 bases remaining between them. The DNA of the CDR3 is TGCGCCAGCAGTGAGAGGCCAGCGGCGAACACCGGGGAGCTGTTTTTT. Translated, it gives CASSERPAANTGELFF.

The chain uses TRBV7-9 and TRBJ1-2; TRBD1 matches 7 bases. This CDR3 has 15 amino acids. J was trimmed by 8 bases and V by 0 bases; bases with no gene match: 9. Germline V gene sequence: CDR1 SEHNR, CDR2 FQNEAQ (reference sequence). The CDR3, as DNA: TGTGCCAGCAGCTTAGCAAGAGAGGGGGCGCGGGGCTACACCTTC. It translates to CASSLAREGARGYTF.

The CDR3 region has the DNA TGTGCCAGTAGTCCCGGGACAGGGGCTACCGGGGAGCTGTTTTTT. Translating it yields CASSPGTGATGELFF. The chain uses TRBV19 and TRBJ2-2, with TRBD1 matching 10 bases. The trim removed 5 bases at V and 5 bases at J, leaving 5 bases unmatched. The germline V gene encodes CDR1 LNHDA and CDR2 SQIVND (reference sequence). This CDR3 comprises 15 residues.

This clone has a single count. As DNA, the CDR3 is TGTGCCAGTAGTACTTCAGGGGCTGTGGGTTACGAGCAGTACTTC. This gives the protein CASSTSGAVGYEQYF. The chain links TRBV19 to TRBJ2-7, with TRBD1 as a possible D gene (6 bases). Trimming cost V 4 bases and J 4 bases, with 17 bases left between them. The CDR3 sequence is 15 residues long. CDR1 is LNHDA, CDR2 SQIVND, per germline (reference sequence).

There are a few counts of this clone. The CDR3 sequence is CASSPWTSSRWGIYEQYF. The DNA of the CDR3 is TGTGCCAGTAGTCCCTGGACTAGCAGCCGCTGGGGGATTTACGAGCAGTACTTC. The rearrangement joins TRBV19 to TRBJ2-7; 8 nucleotides line up with TRBD2. This CDR3 region has 18 residues. The germline CDR1 and CDR2 sequences are LNHDA and SQIVND (reference sequence). V dropped 5 bases and J dropped 4; count of bases not matched to a gene: 19.

This clone was detected once. This chain joins TRBV6-5 and TRBJ2-3; a possible D gene is TRBD1 (6 bases). Germline CDR1 is MNHEY and CDR2 is SVGAGI. Trimming left V 6 bases short and J 2 bases short, with 15 bases between. The CDR3 is made up of 15 amino acids. In DNA, the CDR3 is TGTGCCAGCAGAACAGGGCGTGGTATCACAGATACGCAGTATTTT. Amino acids: CASRTGRGITDTQYF.

This chain connects TRBV7-8 to TRBJ1-4, with TRBD1 identical over 9 bases. The ends lost 1 base at V and 7 bases at J; junction bases unmatched: 7. In germline, CDR1 is SGHVS, CDR2 FQNEAQ. This CDR3 is built from 16 residues. CDR3 amino acids: CASSLDPGQGSEKLFF. The CDR3 region has the DNA TGTGCCAGCAGCTTAGACCCGGGACAGGGTAGTGAAAAACTGTTTTTT.

This clone showed up just once. The chain recombines TRBV7-3 with TRBJ2-5; 10 bases match TRBD2. Germline V gene data show CDR1 as SGHTA and CDR2 as FQGTGA. The V and J ends lost 5 bases and 5 bases, in that order; junction bases with no gene match: 5. CDR3 length equals 14 residues. The CDR3 is CASSRRAGGETQYF. In nucleotides, the CDR3 is TGTGCCAGCAGCAGGAGAGCGGGAGGGGAGACCCAGTACTTC.

The chain carries TRBV5-1 and TRBJ1-4, with D unresolved. Germline CDR1 SGHRS, CDR2 YFSETQ. The V and J ends lost 0 bases and 5 bases respectively, with 8 bases between them. CDR3 size: 14 residues. CDR3: CASSLGQGNEKLFF. DNA of the CDR3: TGCGCCAGCAGCTTGGGACAAGGGAATGAAAAACTGTTTTTT.

The rearrangement uses TRBV29-1 and TRBJ1-5; D gene ambiguous. Germline V lookup: CDR1 SQVTM, CDR2 ANQGSEA. Trimming took off 3 bases at V and 6 bases at J, with 12 bases between the two ends. The CDR3 covers 13 residues. The CDR3 region has the DNA TGCAGCGTTGATGAGGGATCGGGTCAGCCCCAGCATTTT. Translation: CSVDEGSGQPQHF.

The chain has TRBV5-6 and TRBJ2-1, with TRBD2 matching over 9 bases. The CDR3 runs 13 residues. Looked up from germline, CDR1 is SGHDT and CDR2 is YYEEEE. With 1 base clipped from V and 9 bases from J, the junction kept 2 bases outside the gene matches. The chain's CDR3 is CASSLPREGEQFF. The CDR3, as DNA: TGTGCCAGCAGCTTGCCGCGGGAGGGTGAGCAGTTCTTC.

This chain joins TRBV18 and TRBJ2-1; 15 bases fit TRBD2. Trimming cost V 4 bases and J 7 bases; bases outside gene matches: 8. Germline V gene data show CDR1 as KGHSH and CDR2 as LQKENI. The CDR3 extends over 17 amino acids. The DNA of the CDR3 is TGTGCCAGCTCACGACCCGGGACTAGCGGGAGGAGGAATGAGCAGTTCTTC. Residues: CASSRPGTSGRRNEQFF.

The chain is built from TRBV19 and TRBJ1-1, with D maybe TRBD1 (5 bases). Trimming left V 3 bases short and J 3 bases short, with 8 bases between. The CDR3 is 13 amino acids. The germline V gene has CDR1 LNHDA and CDR2 SQIVND (reference sequence). CDR3 residues: CASSIGADTEAFF. The DNA of the CDR3 is TGTGCCAGTAGTATTGGGGCGGACACTGAAGCTTTCTTT.

There are a few counts of this clone. The chain links TRBV6-5 to TRBJ2-7, with 8 bases lining up with TRBD1. The V gene end was trimmed by 5 bases and the J gene end by 5 bases; junction bases not matched to a gene: 5. The CDR3 length is 13 residues. Germline values: CDR1 MNHEY, CDR2 SVGAGI. CDR3: CASSNNRGNEQYF. The CDR3 bases are TGTGCCAGCAGTAATAACAGGGGGAACGAGCAGTACTTC.

J is TRBJ2-7 and V is TRBV7-9; 7 bases match TRBD2. V lost 10 bases and J lost 0; bases outside the gene matches: 3. The CDR3 loop spans 12 amino acids. Germline CDR1 reads SEHNR; CDR2 reads FQNEAQ (reference sequence). CDR3 DNA: TGTGCCACTAGCGGCGACTCCTACGAGCAGTACTTC. This translates into CATSGDSYEQYF.

This chain uses TRBV6-2 or TRBV6-3 with TRBJ2-1; 7 positions match TRBD2. In germline, CDR1 is MNHEY, CDR2 SVGEGT. CDR3 length equals 17 residues. The J segment lost 0 bases and the V segment lost 0 bases, leaving 5 bases of the junction unmatched. The CDR3 spells CASSYSTSSSSYNEQFF. DNA for the CDR3: TGTGCCAGCAGTTACTCGACTAGCTCTAGCTCCTACAATGAGCAGTTCTTC.

The rearrangement joins TRBV5-1 to TRBJ1-5, with 7 positions matching TRBD1. V lost 0 bases and J lost 7; bases outside the gene matches: 4. The germline V gene encodes CDR1 SGHRS and CDR2 YFSETQ. There are 14 residues in the CDR3. The CDR3: CASSLAGGVQPQHF. The CDR3 region has the DNA TGCGCCAGCAGCTTGGCAGGGGGTGTACAGCCCCAGCATTTT.

The CDR3 sequence is CASTQSKTSGLSYNEQFF. The DNA of the CDR3 is TGTGCCAGTACTCAATCTAAGACTAGCGGGTTGTCCTACAATGAGCAGTTCTTC. The chain joins TRBV19 to TRBJ2-1; 10 positions match TRBD2. Losses at the gene ends were 7 bases for V and 1 base for J; bases not matched to a gene: 13. CDR1 and CDR2 from the germline V gene are LNHDA and SQIVND (reference sequence). This CDR3 spans 18 amino acids.

This sequence joins TRBV20-1 and TRBJ2-2; D is possibly TRBD1 or TRBD2 (5 bases each). The V gene lost 3 bases and the J gene lost 6 bases, with 14 bases spanning the gap. Germline CDR1 is DFQATT and CDR2 is SNEGSKA (reference sequence). The CDR3 is made up of 14 amino acids. The CDR3 DNA sequence: TGCAGTGCTAGTAGGTCTGGGGGAGCCGGGGAGCTGTTTTTT. This codes for CSASRSGGAGELFF.

CDR3 nucleotides: TGTGCCAGCAGCTTGACAGAGTACACTGAAGCTTTCTTT. Encoded protein: CASSLTEYTEAFF. J is TRBJ1-1 and V is TRBV7-9; maybe TRBD1 (5 bases). The V gene's germline CDR1 is SEHNR and CDR2 FQNEAQ (reference sequence). The CDR3 has 13 amino acids. V was shortened by 3 bases and J by 3 bases, with 8 bases between the two germline ends.

Concerning this clone: One junction end disagrees with the germline gene, perhaps due to a read error. The chain carries TRBV11-2 and TRBJ2-7, with D tentatively TRBD2 (6 bases). The CDR3 sequence is 15 residues long. Germline-derived CDR1 and CDR2 are SGHAT and FQNNGV. CDR3 sequence reads: CASSFYRDFSSEQYF. Here the CDR3 DNA reads TGTGCCAGCAGCTTTTACCGGGACTTCTCCTCCGAGCAGTACTTC.